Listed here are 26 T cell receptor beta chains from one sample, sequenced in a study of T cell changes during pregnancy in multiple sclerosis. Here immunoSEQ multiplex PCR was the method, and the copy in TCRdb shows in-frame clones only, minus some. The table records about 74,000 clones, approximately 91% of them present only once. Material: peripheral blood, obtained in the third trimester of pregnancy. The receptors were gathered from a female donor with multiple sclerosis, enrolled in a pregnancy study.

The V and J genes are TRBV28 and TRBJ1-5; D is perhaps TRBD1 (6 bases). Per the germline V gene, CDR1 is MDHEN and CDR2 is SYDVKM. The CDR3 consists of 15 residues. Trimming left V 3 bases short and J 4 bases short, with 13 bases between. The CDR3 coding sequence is TGTGCCAGCAGTTTTACAGGGCTGGGTAATCAGCCCCAGCATTTT. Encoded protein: CASSFTGLGNQPQHF.

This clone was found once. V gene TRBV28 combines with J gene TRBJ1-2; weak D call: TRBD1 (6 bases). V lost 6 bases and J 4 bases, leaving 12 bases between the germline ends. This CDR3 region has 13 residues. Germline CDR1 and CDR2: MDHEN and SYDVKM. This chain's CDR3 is CASRSGTLYGYTF. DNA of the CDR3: TGTGCCAGCAGATCCGGGACACTCTATGGCTACACCTTC.

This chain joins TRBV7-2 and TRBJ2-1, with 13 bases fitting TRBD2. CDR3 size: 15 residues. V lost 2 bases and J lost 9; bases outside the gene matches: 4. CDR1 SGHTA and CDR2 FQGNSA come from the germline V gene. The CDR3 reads CASSLMTSGGREQFF. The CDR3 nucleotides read TGTGCCAGCAGCTTAATGACTAGCGGGGGGCGTGAGCAGTTCTTC.

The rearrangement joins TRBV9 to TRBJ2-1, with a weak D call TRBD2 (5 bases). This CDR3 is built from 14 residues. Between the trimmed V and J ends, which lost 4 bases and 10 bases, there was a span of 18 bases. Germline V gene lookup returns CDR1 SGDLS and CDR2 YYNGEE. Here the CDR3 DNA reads TGTGCCAGCAGCTCGGGGTTGACTACTGGGGAGCAGTTCTTC. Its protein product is CASSSGLTTGEQFF.

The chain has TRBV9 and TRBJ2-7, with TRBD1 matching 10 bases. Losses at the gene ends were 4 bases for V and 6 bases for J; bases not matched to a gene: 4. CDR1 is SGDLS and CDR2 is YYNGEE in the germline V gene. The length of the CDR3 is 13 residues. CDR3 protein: CASSLRQGAEQYF. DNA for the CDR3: TGTGCCAGCAGCTTAAGACAGGGGGCCGAGCAGTACTTC.

The CDR3 region has the DNA TGCAGCGTTTTTTGGAGTCACACCGGGGAGCTGTTTTTT. This translates into CSVFWSHTGELFF. This chain joins TRBV29-1 and TRBJ2-2; D remains ambiguous. The CDR3 is 13 amino acids. Between the trimmed V and J ends, which lost 5 bases and 3 bases, there was a span of 10 bases. Germline-derived CDR1 and CDR2 are SQVTM and ANQGSEA.

The DNA for the CDR3 is TGCGCCAGCAGCTCGACAGGGTTAAAATCCTACGAGCAGTACTTC. Translation: CASSSTGLKSYEQYF. The chain couples TRBV5-1 to TRBJ2-7; 7 bases fit TRBD1. Germline V gives CDR1 SGHRS, CDR2 YFSETQ. This CDR3 comprises 15 residues. V was clipped by 3 bases and J by 1 base; unmatched bases: 7.

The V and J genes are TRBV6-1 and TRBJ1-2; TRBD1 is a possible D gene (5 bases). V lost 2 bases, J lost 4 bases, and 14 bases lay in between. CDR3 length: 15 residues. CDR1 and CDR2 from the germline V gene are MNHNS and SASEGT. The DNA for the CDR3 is TGTGCCAGCAGTGAATGGTCCCGACAGAGCTATGGCTACACCTTC. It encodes CASSEWSRQSYGYTF.

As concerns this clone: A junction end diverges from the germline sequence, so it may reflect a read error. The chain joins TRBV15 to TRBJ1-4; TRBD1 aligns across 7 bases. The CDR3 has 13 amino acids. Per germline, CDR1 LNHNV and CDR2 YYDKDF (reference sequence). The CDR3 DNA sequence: TGTGCCACCAGCAGTCAGGGCAAACAGGGGAGGATTTTT. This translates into CATSSQGKQGRIF.

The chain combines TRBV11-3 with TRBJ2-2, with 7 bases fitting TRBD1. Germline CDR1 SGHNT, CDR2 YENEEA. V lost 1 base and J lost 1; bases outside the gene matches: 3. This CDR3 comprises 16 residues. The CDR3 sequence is CASSLGAGGNTGELFF. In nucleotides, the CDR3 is TGTGCCAGCAGCTTAGGAGCAGGGGGGAACACCGGGGAGCTGTTTTTT. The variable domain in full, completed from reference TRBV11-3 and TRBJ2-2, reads EAGVVQSPRYKIIEKKQPVAFWCNPISGHNTLYWYLQNLGQGPELLIRYENEEAVDDSQLPKDRFSAERLKGVDSTLKIQPAELGDSAVYLCASSLGAGGNTGELFFGEGSRLTVL.

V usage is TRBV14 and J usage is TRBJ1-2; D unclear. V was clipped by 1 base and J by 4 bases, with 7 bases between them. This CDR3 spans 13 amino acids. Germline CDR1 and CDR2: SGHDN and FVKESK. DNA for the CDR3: TGTGCCAGCAGCCAAGTAGGGAGCTATGGCTACACCTTC. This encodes CASSQVGSYGYTF. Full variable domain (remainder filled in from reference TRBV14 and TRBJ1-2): EAGVTQFPSHSVIEKGQTVTLRCDPISGHDNLYWYRRVMGKEIKFLLHFVKESKQDESGMPNNRFLAERTGGTYSTLKVQPAELEDSGVYFCASSQVGSYGYTFGSGTRLTVV.

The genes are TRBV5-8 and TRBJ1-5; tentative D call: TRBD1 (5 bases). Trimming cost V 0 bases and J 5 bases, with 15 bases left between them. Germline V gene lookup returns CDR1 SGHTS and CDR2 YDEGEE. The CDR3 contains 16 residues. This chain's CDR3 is CASSLVVGRGDQPQHF. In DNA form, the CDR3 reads TGTGCCAGCAGCTTGGTAGTCGGAAGGGGTGATCAGCCCCAGCATTTT.

DNA for the CDR3: TGTGCCAGCAGCCCATTGGGGAGGAACACTGAAGCTTTCTTT. Translation: CASSPLGRNTEAFF. The V call is TRBV27, the J call TRBJ1-1; no definite D call. Germline-derived CDR1 and CDR2 are MNHEY and SMNVEV (reference sequence). The V end was cut by 6 bases, the J end by 1 base, with 12 bases between. The CDR3 is 14 residues long.

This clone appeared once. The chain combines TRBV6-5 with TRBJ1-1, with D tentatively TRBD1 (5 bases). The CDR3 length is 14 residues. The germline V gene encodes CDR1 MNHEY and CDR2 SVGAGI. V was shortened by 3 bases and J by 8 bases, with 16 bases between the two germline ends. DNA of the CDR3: TGTGCCAGCAGTTATTTCTCACGGGGGGGAGAAGCTTTCTTT. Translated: CASSYFSRGGEAFF.

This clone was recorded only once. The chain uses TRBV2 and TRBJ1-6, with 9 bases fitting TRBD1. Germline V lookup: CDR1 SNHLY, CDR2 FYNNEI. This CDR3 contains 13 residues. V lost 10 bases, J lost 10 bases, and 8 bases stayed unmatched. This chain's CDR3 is CATHVTGGSPLHF. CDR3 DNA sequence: TGTGCCACCCACGTGACAGGGGGGTCACCCCTCCACTTT.

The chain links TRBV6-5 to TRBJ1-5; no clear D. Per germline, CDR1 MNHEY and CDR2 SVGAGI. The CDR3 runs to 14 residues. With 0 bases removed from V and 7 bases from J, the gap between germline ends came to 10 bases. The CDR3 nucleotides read TGTGCCAGCAGTTACTCGAGGGCGCGGCAGCCCCAGCATTTT. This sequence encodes CASSYSRARQPQHF.

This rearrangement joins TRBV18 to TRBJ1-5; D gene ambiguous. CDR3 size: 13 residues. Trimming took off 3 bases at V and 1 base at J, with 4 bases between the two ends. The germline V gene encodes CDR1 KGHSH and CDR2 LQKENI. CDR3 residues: CASSPLSNQPQHF. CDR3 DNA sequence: TGTGCCAGCTCACCCCTCAGCAATCAGCCCCAGCATTTT.

CDR3 sequence: CASSQDPAGAYEQYF. DNA for the CDR3: TGCGCCAGCAGCCAAGATCCGGCAGGGGCATACGAGCAGTACTTC. The chain recombines TRBV4-1 with TRBJ2-7, with D possibly being TRBD1 (6 bases). Trimming stripped 0 bases from V and 4 bases from J, with 13 bases between. The CDR3 has 15 residues. Germline V gene sequence: CDR1 MGHRA, CDR2 YSYEKL.

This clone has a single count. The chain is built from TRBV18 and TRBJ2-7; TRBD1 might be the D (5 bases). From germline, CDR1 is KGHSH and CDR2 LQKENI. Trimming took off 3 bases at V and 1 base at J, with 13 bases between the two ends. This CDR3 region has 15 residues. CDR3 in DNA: TGTGCCAGCTCACCTCTTAGGGGCAGATCCTACGAGCAGTACTTC. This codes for CASSPLRGRSYEQYF.

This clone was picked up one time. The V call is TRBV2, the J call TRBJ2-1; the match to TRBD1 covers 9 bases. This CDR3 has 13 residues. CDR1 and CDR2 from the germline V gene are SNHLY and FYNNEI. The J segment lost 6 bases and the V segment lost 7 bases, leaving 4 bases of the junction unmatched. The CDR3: CASILQGANEQFF. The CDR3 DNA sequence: TGTGCCAGCATTCTACAGGGGGCCAATGAGCAGTTCTTC. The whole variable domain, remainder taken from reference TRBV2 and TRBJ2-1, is EPEVTQTPSHQVTQMGQEVILRCVPISNHLYFYWYRQILGQKVEFLVSFYNNEISEKSEIFDDQFSVERPDGSNFTLKIRSTKLEDSAMYFCASILQGANEQFFGPGTRLTVL.

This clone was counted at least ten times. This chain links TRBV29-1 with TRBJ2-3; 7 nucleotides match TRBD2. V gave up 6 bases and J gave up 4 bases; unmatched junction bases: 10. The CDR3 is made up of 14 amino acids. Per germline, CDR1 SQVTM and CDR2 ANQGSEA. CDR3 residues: CSVGRGVEADTQYF. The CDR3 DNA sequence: TGCAGCGTGGGCCGGGGGGTCGAGGCAGATACGCAGTATTTT.

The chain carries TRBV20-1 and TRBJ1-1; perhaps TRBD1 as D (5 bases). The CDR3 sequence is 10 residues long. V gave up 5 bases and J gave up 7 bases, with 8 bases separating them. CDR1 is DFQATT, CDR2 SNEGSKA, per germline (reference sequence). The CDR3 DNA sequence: TGCAGTGCTCCGACAGTTGAAGCTTTCTTT. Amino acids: CSAPTVEAFF.

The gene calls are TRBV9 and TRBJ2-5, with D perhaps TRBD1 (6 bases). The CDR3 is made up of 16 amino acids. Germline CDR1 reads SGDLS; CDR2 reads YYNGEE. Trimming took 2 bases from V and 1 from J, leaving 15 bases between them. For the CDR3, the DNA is TGTGCCAGCAGCGTCGGGATGGGGGCCCTCCAAGAGACCCAGTACTTC. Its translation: CASSVGMGALQETQYF.

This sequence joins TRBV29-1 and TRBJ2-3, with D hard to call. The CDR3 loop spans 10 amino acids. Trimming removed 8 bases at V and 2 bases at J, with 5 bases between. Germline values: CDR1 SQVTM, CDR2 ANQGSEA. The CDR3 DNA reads TGCAGCACTGACACAGATACGCAGTATTTT. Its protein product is CSTDTDTQYF.

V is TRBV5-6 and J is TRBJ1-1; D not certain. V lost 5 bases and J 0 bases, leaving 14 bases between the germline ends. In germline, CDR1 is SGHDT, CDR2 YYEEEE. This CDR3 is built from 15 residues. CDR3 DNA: TGTGCCAGCAGTCAGGCGGGAAACGTGAACACTGAAGCTTTCTTT. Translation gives CASSQAGNVNTEAFF.

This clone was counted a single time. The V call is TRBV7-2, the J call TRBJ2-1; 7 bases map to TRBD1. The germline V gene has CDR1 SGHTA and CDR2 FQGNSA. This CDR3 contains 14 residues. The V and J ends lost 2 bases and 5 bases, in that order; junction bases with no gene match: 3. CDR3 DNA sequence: TGTGCCAGCAGCTTATCAGGACAGGACAATGAGCAGTTCTTC. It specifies CASSLSGQDNEQFF.